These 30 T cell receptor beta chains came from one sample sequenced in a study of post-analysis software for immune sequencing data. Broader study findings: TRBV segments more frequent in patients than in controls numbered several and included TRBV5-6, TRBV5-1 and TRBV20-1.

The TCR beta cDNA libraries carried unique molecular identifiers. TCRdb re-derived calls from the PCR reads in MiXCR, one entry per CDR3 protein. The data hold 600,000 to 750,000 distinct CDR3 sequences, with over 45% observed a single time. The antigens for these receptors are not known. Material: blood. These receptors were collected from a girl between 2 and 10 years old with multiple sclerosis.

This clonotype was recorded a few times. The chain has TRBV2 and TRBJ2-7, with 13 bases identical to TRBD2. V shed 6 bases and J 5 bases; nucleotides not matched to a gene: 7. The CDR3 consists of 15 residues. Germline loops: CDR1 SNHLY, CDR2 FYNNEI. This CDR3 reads CASRRTSGSFDEQYF. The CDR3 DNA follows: TGTGCCAGCAGGCGGACTAGCGGGAGTTTTGACGAGCAGTACTTC.

The CDR3: CASSGIGDNYGYTF. In DNA, the CDR3 is TGTGCCAGCAGTGGGATAGGCGATAACTATGGCTACACCTTC. This chain links TRBV12-3 or TRBV12-4 with TRBJ1-2; D is uncertain. The CDR3 runs to 14 residues. V lost 5 bases to trimming and J lost 1 base, with 11 bases between them.

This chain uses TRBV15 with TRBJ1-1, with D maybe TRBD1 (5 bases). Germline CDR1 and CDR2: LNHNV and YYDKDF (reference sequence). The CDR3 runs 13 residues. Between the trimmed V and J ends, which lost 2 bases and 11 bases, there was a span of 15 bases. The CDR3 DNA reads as TGTGCCACCAGCAGATCAACCGGGGCGAGGGCTTTCTTT. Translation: CATSRSTGARAFF.

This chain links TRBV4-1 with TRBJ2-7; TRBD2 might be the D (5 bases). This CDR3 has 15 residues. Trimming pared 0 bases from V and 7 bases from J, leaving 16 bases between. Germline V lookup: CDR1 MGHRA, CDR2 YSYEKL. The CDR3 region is CASSQDVLLAGEQYF. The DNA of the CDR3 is TGCGCCAGCAGCCAAGATGTCCTCCTAGCTGGGGAGCAGTACTTC.

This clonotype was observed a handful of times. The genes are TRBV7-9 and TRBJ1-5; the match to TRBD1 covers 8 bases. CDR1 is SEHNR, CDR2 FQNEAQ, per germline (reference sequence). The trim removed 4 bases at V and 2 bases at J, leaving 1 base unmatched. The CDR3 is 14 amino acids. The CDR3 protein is CASSSTGGNQPQHF. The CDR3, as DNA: TGTGCCAGCAGCTCGACAGGGGGCAATCAGCCCCAGCATTTT.

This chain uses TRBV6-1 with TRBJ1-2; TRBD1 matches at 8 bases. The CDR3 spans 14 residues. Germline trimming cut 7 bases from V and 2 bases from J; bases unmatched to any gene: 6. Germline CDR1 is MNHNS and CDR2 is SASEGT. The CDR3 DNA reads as TGTGCCAGCATGTCCGGACAGGGCAACTATGGCTACACCTTC. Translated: CASMSGQGNYGYTF.

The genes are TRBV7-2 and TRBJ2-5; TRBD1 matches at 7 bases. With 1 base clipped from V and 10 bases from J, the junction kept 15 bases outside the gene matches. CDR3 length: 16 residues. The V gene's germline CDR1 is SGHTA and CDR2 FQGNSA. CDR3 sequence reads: CASSLGRRGDSKIQYF. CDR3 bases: TGTGCCAGCAGCTTAGGCAGGCGTGGGGACAGTAAAATCCAGTACTTC.

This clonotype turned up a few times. The CDR3 here is CSEVGGRGNEQFF. CDR3 nucleotides: TGCAGCGAGGTAGGGGGAAGGGGGAATGAGCAGTTCTTC. The gene calls are TRBV29-1 and TRBJ2-1; D possibly corresponds to TRBD1 (6 bases). The CDR3 contains 13 residues. Per the germline V gene, CDR1 is SQVTM and CDR2 is ANQGSEA. With 7 bases removed from V and 7 bases from J, the gap between germline ends came to 17 bases.

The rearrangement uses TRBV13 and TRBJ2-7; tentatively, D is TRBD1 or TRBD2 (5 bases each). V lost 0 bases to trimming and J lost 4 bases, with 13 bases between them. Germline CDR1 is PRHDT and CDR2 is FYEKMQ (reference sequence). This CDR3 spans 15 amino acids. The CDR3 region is CASSLGGDLGYEQYF. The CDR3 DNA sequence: TGTGCCAGCAGCTTAGGTGGGGACCTAGGATACGAGCAGTACTTC. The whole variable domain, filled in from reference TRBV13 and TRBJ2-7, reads AAGVIQSPRHLIKEKRETATLKCYPIPRHDTVYWYQQGPGQDPQFLISFYEKMQSDKGSIPDRFSAQQFSDYHSELNMSSLELGDSALYFCASSLGGDLGYEQYFGPGTRLTVT.

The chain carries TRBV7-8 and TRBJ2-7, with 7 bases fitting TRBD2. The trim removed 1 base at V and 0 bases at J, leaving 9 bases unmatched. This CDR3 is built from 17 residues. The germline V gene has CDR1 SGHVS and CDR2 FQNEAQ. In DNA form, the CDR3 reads TGTGCCAGCAGCTTAGTGGGGAGGGAAGTACTCTCCTACGAGCAGTACTTC. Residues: CASSLVGREVLSYEQYF.

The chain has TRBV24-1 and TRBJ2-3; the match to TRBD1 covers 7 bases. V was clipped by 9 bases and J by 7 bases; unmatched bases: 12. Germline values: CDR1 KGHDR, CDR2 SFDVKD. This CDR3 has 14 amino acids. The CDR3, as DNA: TGTGCCACCGGGGACAGAGGACAAGGAAATACGCAGTATTTT. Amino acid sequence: CATGDRGQGNTQYF.

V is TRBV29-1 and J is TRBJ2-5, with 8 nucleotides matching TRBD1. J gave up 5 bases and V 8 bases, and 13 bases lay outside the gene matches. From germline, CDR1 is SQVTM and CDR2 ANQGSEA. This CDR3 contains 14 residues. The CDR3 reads CSSPGQGARETQYF. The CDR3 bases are TGCAGCTCCCCAGGGCAGGGGGCACGGGAGACCCAGTACTTC. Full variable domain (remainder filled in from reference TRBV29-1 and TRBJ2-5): SAVISQKPSRDICQRGTSLTIQCQVDSQVTMMFWYRQQPGQSLTLIATANQGSEATYESGFVIDKFPISRPNLTFSTLTVSNMSPEDSSIYLCSSPGQGARETQYFGPGTRLLVL.

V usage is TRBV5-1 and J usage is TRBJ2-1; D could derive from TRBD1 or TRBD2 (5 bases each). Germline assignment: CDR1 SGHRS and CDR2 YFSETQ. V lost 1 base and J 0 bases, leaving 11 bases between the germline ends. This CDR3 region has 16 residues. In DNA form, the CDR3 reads TGCGCCAGCAGCTTGTCCAGGGACCGCTCCTACAATGAGCAGTTCTTC. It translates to CASSLSRDRSYNEQFF.

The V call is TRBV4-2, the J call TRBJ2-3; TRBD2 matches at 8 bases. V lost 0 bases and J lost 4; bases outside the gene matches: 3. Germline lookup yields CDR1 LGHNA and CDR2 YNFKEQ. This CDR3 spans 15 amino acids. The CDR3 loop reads CASSQEELAADTQYF. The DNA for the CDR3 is TGTGCCAGCAGCCAAGAAGAACTAGCGGCAGATACGCAGTATTTT.

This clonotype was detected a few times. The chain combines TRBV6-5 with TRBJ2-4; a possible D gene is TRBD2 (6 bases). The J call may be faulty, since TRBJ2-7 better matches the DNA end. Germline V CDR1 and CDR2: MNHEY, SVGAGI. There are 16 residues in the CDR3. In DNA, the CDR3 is TGTGCCAGCAGTTACTCGGGCGGGGAGAAAAATTACGAGCAGTACTTC. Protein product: CASSYSGGEKNYEQYF.

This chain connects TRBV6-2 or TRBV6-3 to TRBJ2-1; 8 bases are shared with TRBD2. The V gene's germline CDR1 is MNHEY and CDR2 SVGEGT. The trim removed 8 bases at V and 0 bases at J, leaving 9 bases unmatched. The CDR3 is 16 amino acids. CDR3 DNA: TGTGCCAGCTTGAAATTAGCGGGAAGCTCCTACAATGAGCAGTTCTTC. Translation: CASLKLAGSSYNEQFF.

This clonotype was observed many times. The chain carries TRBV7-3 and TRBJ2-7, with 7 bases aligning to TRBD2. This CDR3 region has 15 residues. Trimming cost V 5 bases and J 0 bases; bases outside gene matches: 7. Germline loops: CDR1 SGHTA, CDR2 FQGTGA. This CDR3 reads CASSLRGGSSYEQYF. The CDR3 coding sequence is TGTGCCAGCAGCCTCCGGGGAGGGAGCTCCTACGAGCAGTACTTC.

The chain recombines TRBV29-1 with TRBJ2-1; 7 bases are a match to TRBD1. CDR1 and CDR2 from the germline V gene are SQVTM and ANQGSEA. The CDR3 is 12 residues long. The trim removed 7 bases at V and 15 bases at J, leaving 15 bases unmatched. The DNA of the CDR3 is TGCAGCGCGACGACAGGGACATTAATGTGGTTCTTC. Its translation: CSATTGTLMWFF.

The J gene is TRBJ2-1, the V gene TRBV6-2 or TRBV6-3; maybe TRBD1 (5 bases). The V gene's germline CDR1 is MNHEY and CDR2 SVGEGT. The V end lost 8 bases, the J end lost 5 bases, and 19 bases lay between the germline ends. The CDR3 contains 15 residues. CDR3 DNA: TGTGCCAGCCGAATGGGGCCCCACCGGGACAATGAGCAGTTCTTC. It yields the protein CASRMGPHRDNEQFF.

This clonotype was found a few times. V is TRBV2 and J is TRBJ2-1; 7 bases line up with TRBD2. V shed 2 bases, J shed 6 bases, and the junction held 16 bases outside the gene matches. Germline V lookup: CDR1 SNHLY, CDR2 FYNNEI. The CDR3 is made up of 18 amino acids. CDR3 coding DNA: TGTGCCAGCAGTGAACCGCGGTCCTCTAGCGGCCTTTTCAATGAGCAGTTCTTC. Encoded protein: CASSEPRSSSGLFNEQFF.

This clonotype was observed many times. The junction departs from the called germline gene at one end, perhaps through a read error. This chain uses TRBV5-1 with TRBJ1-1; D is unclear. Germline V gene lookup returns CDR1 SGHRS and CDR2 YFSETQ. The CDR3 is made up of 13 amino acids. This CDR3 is CASSLVVNTEAFF. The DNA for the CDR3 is TGTGCCAGCAGCTTAGTCGTGAACACTGAAGCTTTCTTT.

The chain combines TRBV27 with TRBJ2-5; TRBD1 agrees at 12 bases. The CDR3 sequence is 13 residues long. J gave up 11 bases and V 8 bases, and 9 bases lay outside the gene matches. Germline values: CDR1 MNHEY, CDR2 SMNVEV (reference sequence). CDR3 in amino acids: CASGGQGADEQYF. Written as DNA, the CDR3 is TGTGCCAGCGGGGGACAGGGGGCCGATGAGCAGTACTTC.

CDR3 nucleotides: TGCAGTGCTAGAGATCTGGTGCTAGCGGGAGAGTCCTACGAGCAGTACTTC. Translated, it gives CSARDLVLAGESYEQYF. The chain links TRBV20-1 to TRBJ2-7; 10 bases align to TRBD2. The CDR3 loop spans 17 amino acids. J lost 1 base, V lost 0 bases, and 9 bases had no gene match. Germline lookup yields CDR1 DFQATT and CDR2 SNEGSKA (reference sequence).

DNA of the CDR3: TGCAGTGCACGAGGACAGGGGAGCTACGAGCAGTACTTC. The encoded protein is CSARGQGSYEQYF. The chain recombines TRBV20-1 with TRBJ2-4; 9 bases map to TRBD1. The J call may be mistaken, given a closer DNA end match to TRBJ2-7. The CDR3 contains 13 residues. Germline lookup yields CDR1 DFQATT and CDR2 SNEGSKA (reference sequence).

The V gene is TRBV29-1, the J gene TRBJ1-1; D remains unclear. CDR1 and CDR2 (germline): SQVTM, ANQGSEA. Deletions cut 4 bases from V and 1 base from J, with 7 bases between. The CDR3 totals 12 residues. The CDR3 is CSVVTANTEAFF. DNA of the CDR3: TGCAGCGTTGTTACAGCGAACACTGAAGCTTTCTTT.

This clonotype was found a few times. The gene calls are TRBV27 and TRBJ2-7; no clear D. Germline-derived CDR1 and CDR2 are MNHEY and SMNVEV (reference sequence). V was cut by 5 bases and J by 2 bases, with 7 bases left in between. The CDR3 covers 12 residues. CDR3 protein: CASSPYAYEQYF. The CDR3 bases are TGTGCCAGCAGTCCCTATGCCTACGAGCAGTACTTC.

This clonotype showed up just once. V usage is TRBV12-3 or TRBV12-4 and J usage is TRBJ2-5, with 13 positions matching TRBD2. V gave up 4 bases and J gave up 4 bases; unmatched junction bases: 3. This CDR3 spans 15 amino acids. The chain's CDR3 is CASSSLAGGSETQYF. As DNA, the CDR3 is TGTGCCAGCAGTTCACTAGCGGGGGGGTCAGAGACCCAGTACTTC.

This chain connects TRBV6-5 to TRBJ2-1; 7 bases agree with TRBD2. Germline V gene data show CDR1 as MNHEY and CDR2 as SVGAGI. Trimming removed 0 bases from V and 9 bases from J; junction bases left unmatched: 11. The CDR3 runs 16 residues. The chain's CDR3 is CASSYSGLEGGREQFF. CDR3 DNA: TGTGCCAGCAGTTACTCCGGACTAGAAGGTGGGCGTGAGCAGTTCTTC.

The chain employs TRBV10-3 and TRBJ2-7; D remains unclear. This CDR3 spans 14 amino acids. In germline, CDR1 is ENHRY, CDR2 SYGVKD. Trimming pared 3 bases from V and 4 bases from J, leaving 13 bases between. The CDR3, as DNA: TGTGCCATCAGTGACATGCCGACCCCGTACGAGCAGTACTTC. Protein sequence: CAISDMPTPYEQYF.

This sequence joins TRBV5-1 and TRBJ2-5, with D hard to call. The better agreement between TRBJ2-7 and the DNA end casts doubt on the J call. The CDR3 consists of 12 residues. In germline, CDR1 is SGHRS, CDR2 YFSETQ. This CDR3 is CASSLGQHEQYF. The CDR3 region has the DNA TGCGCCAGCAGCTTGGGGCAGCACGAGCAGTACTTC.